The 9 T cell receptor beta chains below all came from one sample that was sequenced in a study of shared clonotypes between healthy human individuals. The assay was immunoSEQ multiplex PCR, and TCRdb's table has in-frame clones only and misses some. The sample lists about 820,000 clones, about 91% occurring once. CD45RO-negative, CCR7-selected cells formed the naive CD8 fraction, which excluded terminally differentiated effector memory CD45RA+ cells. Specimen: naive CD8+ T cells sorted from blood. All receptors derive from a man aged 30 to 39 in good health.

CDR3 DNA: TGCGCCAGCAGCCAAGACAGCCTTAAAGGGGAAAAACTGTTTTTT. It codes for CASSQDSLKGEKLFF. The J gene is TRBJ1-4, the V gene TRBV4-3; no definite D call. The germline V and J ends were trimmed by 0 bases and 8 bases, with 13 bases remaining between them. This CDR3 has 15 amino acids. The germline V gene has CDR1 LGHNA and CDR2 YSLEER.

The rearrangement links TRBV6-6 to TRBJ2-2, with D tentatively TRBD1 (6 bases). CDR1 and CDR2 (germline): MNHNY, SVGAGI (reference sequence). V shed 6 bases and J shed 6 bases, with 14 bases lying between them. The CDR3 extends over 14 amino acids. The CDR3, as DNA: TGTGCCAGCAGCGCTACAGGGACCCCCGGGGAGCTGTTTTTT. Residues: CASSATGTPGELFF.

A word on this clone: Given a much more abundant clone one base away, this may be a read error. In the same sample, other DNA sequences code for this CDR3. This sequence joins TRBV7-2 and TRBJ2-3; unclear D gene. V shed 4 bases and J shed 2 bases, with 1 base lying between them. Germline V gene lookup returns CDR1 SGHTA and CDR2 FQGNSA. The CDR3 has 11 residues. CDR3 DNA: TGTGCCAGCAGCTCCACAGATACGCAGTATTTT. This encodes CASSSTDTQYF.

The V call is TRBV11-2, the J call TRBJ1-1, with D uncertain. The CDR3 has 14 amino acids. Germline V gives CDR1 SGHAT, CDR2 FQNNGV. V lost 8 bases, J lost 0 bases, and 13 bases lay in between. CDR3 loop: CASLRADLNTEAFF. The CDR3 DNA sequence: TGTGCCAGCCTCCGGGCAGACCTGAACACTGAAGCTTTCTTT.

Comment on this clone: The junction does not match germline at one end; this may be a read error. The chain is built from TRBV27 and TRBJ2-7; D is perhaps TRBD2 (6 bases). Germline values: CDR1 MNHEY, CDR2 SMNVEV (reference sequence). This CDR3 contains 14 residues. The CDR3 protein is CASSLSTSSHEQYF. CDR3 nucleotides: TGTGCCAGCAGTTTATCTACTAGCTCCCACGAGCAGTACTTC.

This clone was observed at least ten times. The CDR3 DNA reads TGTGCCAGCAGTGACAAGACCCAGTACTTC. Translation: CASSDKTQYF. This rearrangement joins TRBV6-4 to TRBJ2-5; D remains unclear. Germline V gene data show CDR1 as MRHNA and CDR2 as SNTAGT. The CDR3 totals 10 residues. V dropped 2 bases and J dropped 6 bases, with 1 base sitting between them.

This sequence joins TRBV7-8 and TRBJ2-5; D remains ambiguous. Germline V gene data show CDR1 as SGHVS and CDR2 as FQNEAQ. The germline V and J ends were trimmed by 6 bases and 3 bases, with 8 bases remaining between them. The CDR3 consists of 12 residues. The CDR3 sequence is CASRTREETQYF. The CDR3 nucleotides are TGTGCCAGCAGAACCCGGGAAGAGACCCAGTACTTC.

The CDR3, as DNA: TGCGCCAGCAGTGGGTCGTCTGGAATTCTCTCCTACGAGCAGTACTTC. Protein: CASSGSSGILSYEQYF. This chain joins TRBV10-1 and TRBJ2-7, with no clear D. The CDR3 is made up of 16 amino acids. Looked up from germline, CDR1 is WNHNN and CDR2 is SYGVQD (reference sequence). V was pared by 4 bases and J by 0 bases, with 16 bases between.

This clone was recorded once. The V gene is TRBV11-2, the J gene TRBJ2-1, with 8 bases lining up with TRBD2. The CDR3 is made up of 15 amino acids. Germline V gives CDR1 SGHAT, CDR2 FQNNGV. The junction had 10 bases not matched to a gene; V was cut back by 4 bases and J by 8 bases. CDR3 sequence: CASSSIAGPGDEQFF. CDR3 bases: TGTGCCAGCAGCTCCATAGCGGGACCCGGCGATGAGCAGTTCTTC.